The 8 T cell receptor beta chains below all came from one sample that was sequenced in a study of cytomegalovirus exposure and HLA in healthy donors. Some clones are missing from TCRdb's copy, which holds only in-frame ones; the method was immunoSEQ multiplex PCR. The sample includes 200,000 to 300,000 clones, 90% of them seen just once. The sample consisted of PBMCs. These receptor sequences come from a woman in her 30s in good health and CMV-seronegative.

The CDR3 coding sequence is TGCGCCAGCAGCTTGGCGGGTGTGTATAACTATGGCTACACCTTC. It specifies CASSLAGVYNYGYTF. The chain carries TRBV5-1 and TRBJ1-2; no reliable D call. This CDR3 region has 15 residues. V lost 0 bases and J 1 base, leaving 10 bases between the germline ends. Germline CDR1 is SGHRS and CDR2 is YFSETQ. The entire variable domain, with the rest obtained from reference TRBV5-1 and TRBJ1-2, is as follows: KAGVTQTPRYLIKTRGQQVTLSCSPISGHRSVSWYQQTPGQGLQFLFEYFSETQRNKGNFPGRFSGRQFSNSRSEMNVSTLELGDSALYLCASSLAGVYNYGYTFGSGTRLTVV.

With respect to this clone: Other DNA sequences in the sample encode the same CDR3. J is TRBJ2-1 and V is TRBV5-6, with D perhaps matching TRBD2 (5 bases). CDR3 length equals 14 residues. From germline, CDR1 is SGHDT and CDR2 YYEEEE. V gave up 0 bases and J gave up 6 bases, with 10 bases separating them. CDR3 sequence reads: CASSLGLAGNEQFF. The DNA for the CDR3 is TGTGCCAGCAGCTTGGGCCTAGCAGGCAATGAGCAGTTCTTC.

The chain uses TRBV9 and TRBJ2-2; no reliable D call. The V gene lost 1 base and the J gene lost 0 bases, with 4 bases spanning the gap. Looked up from germline, CDR1 is SGDLS and CDR2 is YYNGEE. The CDR3 runs 14 residues. The CDR3 region has the DNA TGTGCCAGCAGCGTATGGCCGAACACCGGGGAGCTGTTTTTT. Translating it yields CASSVWPNTGELFF.

This clone was seen only a few times. The genes are TRBV10-3 and TRBJ2-5; no firm D call. CDR1 ENHRY and CDR2 SYGVKD come from the germline V gene. This CDR3 has 14 residues. With 3 bases removed from V and 0 bases from J, the gap between germline ends came to 8 bases. The CDR3 sequence: CAISELGDQETQYF. The CDR3 DNA sequence: TGTGCCATCAGTGAATTAGGCGACCAAGAGACCCAGTACTTC.

This clone has only one observation. The chain carries TRBV29-1 and TRBJ1-2; TRBD1 aligns across 7 bases. The CDR3 totals 13 residues. Germline values: CDR1 SQVTM, CDR2 ANQGSEA. The ends lost 7 bases at V and 6 bases at J; junction bases unmatched: 11. The CDR3 DNA reads as TGCAGCGCGGGACTTACAGGGGACAATGGCTACACCTTC. Translation: CSAGLTGDNGYTF. The entire variable domain, with the rest obtained from reference TRBV29-1 and TRBJ1-2, is as follows: SAVISQKPSRDICQRGTSLTIQCQVDSQVTMMFWYRQQPGQSLTLIATANQGSEATYESGFVIDKFPISRPNLTFSTLTVSNMSPEDSSIYLCSAGLTGDNGYTFGSGTRLTVV.

The genes are TRBV11-3 and TRBJ2-7; D perhaps matches TRBD2 (5 bases). Trimming cost V 5 bases and J 3 bases, with 17 bases left between them. The CDR3 loop spans 15 amino acids. Germline loops: CDR1 SGHNT, CDR2 YENEEA. The CDR3 DNA sequence: TGTGCCAGCAGCCAGGACTTAGGCCTCGGCTACGAGCAGTACTTC. Translating gives CASSQDLGLGYEQYF.

The chain links TRBV4-2 to TRBJ2-7; 15 bases line up with TRBD2. Germline V gene sequence: CDR1 LGHNA, CDR2 YNFKEQ. J was trimmed by 4 bases and V by 3 bases; bases with no gene match: 7. The CDR3 runs to 17 residues. CDR3 region: CASSQRTSGRVSYEQYF. In DNA form, the CDR3 reads TGTGCCAGCAGCCAGCGGACTAGCGGGAGGGTTAGTTACGAGCAGTACTTC.

The chain is built from TRBV9 and TRBJ1-1, with TRBD1 matching 12 bases. Losses at the gene ends were 4 bases for V and 5 bases for J; bases not matched to a gene: 9. Germline V gives CDR1 SGDLS, CDR2 YYNGEE. The CDR3 runs to 16 residues. CDR3 bases: TGTGCCAGCAGCATAGGGACAGGGGGCGTGGGGACTGAAGCTTTCTTT. Amino acid sequence: CASSIGTGGVGTEAFF.